This TCR beta chain was observed in a study of T cell repertoires in cytomegalovirus infection. Study at large: Public TCR beta signatures were indicative of both CMV infection and a matching HLA type.

TCRdb analysed the reads with MiXCR anew, one entry per CDR3 protein. Of 55,000 to 85,000 distinct CDR3 sequences listed, roughly 20% are singletons. The germline CDR1 and CDR2 sequences are MNHEY and SVGEGT. V was pared by 5 bases and J by 3 bases, with 19 bases between. The CDR3 is made up of 16 amino acids. Comment on this clonotype: Its antigen is unknown.

The chain combines TRBV6-2 or TRBV6-3 with TRBJ1-1; perhaps TRBD1 as D (6 bases). This sequence originates from a human donor in good health (CMV status not recorded). Some clones in this sample may be carry-over from other donors' samples. The starting material was CD8+ T cells from cultured PBMCs, obtained from culture after CMV antigen stimulation. CDR3 DNA: TGTGCCAGCAGTCCTCTTTCGACAGGATTTTACACTGAAGCTTTCTTT. This translates into CASSPLSTGFYTEAFF.